The T cell receptor beta chain described here comes from a study of T cell responses to AZD1222 COVID-19 vaccine. Study information: Both about-4-week and about-12-week second-dose recipients were combined.

Study-level points and caveats: Sampling captured repertoires only after the peak T cell response. Donors, mostly white British, included more females; clonal diversity was possibly underestimated. Spike-specific TCR breadth and depth rose after two AZD1222 doses.

In this sample, this clone turned up once. Its target is unknown. The same CDR3 is also encoded by other DNA sequences in this sample. There are 12 residues in the CDR3. V was cut by 2 bases and J by 7 bases, with 6 bases left in between. In germline, CDR1 is MNHEY, CDR2 SVGAGI. Libraries were prepared by immunoSEQ multiplex PCR; TCRdb keeps only in-frame clonotypes and omits some of them. This sample has about 100,000 clones, with around 89% found just once. The TCR originated in an adult in good health. The gene calls are TRBV6-5 and TRBJ1-3; D possibly corresponds to TRBD1 (5 bases). The specimen comprised peripheral blood, sampled on day 0 of AZD1222 vaccination. CDR3 loop: CASSYEGNTIYF. The CDR3 region has the DNA TGTGCCAGCAGTTACGAGGGGAACACCATATATTTT.